The 32 T cell receptor beta chains below all came from one sample that was sequenced in a study of blood T cell repertoires in COVID-19. Clones were sequenced by immunoSEQ multiplex PCR, and TCRdb holds only the in-frame ones, with some missing. This repertoire shows more than 350,000 clones, 80% to 90% found once; its top ten account for about 1%. The sample comprised PBMCs or T cells enriched from blood (not recorded which). All receptors derive from a man younger than 35 who had recovered from COVID-19.

J is TRBJ2-5 and V is TRBV15; 13 bases fit TRBD2. This CDR3 is built from 16 residues. Germline-derived CDR1 and CDR2 are LNHNV and YYDKDF (reference sequence). The V segment lost 2 bases and the J segment 5 bases; nucleotides outside the gene matches: 5. DNA of the CDR3: TGTGCCACCAGCAGATCGGGACTAGCGGGGAGGGAGACCCAGTACTTC. Translating gives CATSRSGLAGRETQYF.

V gene TRBV19 combines with J gene TRBJ2-5, with 7 positions matching TRBD2. J gave up 4 bases and V 3 bases, and 5 bases lay outside the gene matches. The CDR3 length is 14 residues. Germline V CDR1 and CDR2: LNHDA, SQIVND (reference sequence). The CDR3 coding sequence is TGTGCCAGTAGTATTTGGGGGGGAGGAGAGACCCAGTACTTC. The encoded protein is CASSIWGGGETQYF.

This chain joins TRBV6-2 or TRBV6-3 and TRBJ1-5; 9 nucleotides match TRBD1. The germline V gene encodes CDR1 MNHEY and CDR2 SVGEGT. V was pared by 5 bases and J by 6 bases, with 8 bases of the junction left unmatched. CDR3 length: 15 residues. CDR3 DNA: TGTGCCAGCAGTACGCCGGACAGGGGACGTCAGCCCCAGCATTTT. Its protein is CASSTPDRGRQPQHF.

The chain employs TRBV18 and TRBJ2-1, with D tentatively TRBD2 (7 bases). This CDR3 spans 18 amino acids. CDR1 KGHSH and CDR2 LQKENI come from the germline V gene. Trimming left V 3 bases short and J 5 bases short, with 23 bases between. The CDR3 sequence is CASSPQGGWGGAHNEQFF. For the CDR3, the DNA is TGTGCCAGCTCACCGCAAGGGGGTTGGGGGGGCGCGCACAATGAGCAGTTCTTC.

V and J are TRBV7-3 and TRBJ2-3, with 7 bases identical to TRBD2. Germline lookup yields CDR1 SGHTA and CDR2 FQGTGA. CDR3 length equals 13 residues. V was clipped by 4 bases and J by 3 bases; unmatched bases: 1. CDR3 region: CASSSGGTDTQYF. The CDR3, as DNA: TGTGCCAGCAGCTCGGGGGGAACAGATACGCAGTATTTT.

This chain connects TRBV6-5 to TRBJ2-7; D is possibly TRBD1 (5 bases). With 4 bases removed from V and 4 bases from J, the gap between germline ends came to 17 bases. The germline gives CDR1 MNHEY, CDR2 SVGAGI. This CDR3 has 15 residues. The CDR3 DNA reads as TGTGCCAGCAGTTCCCTCTCAGGGCCCCTTTACGAGCAGTACTTC. It specifies CASSSLSGPLYEQYF.

V usage is TRBV29-1 and J usage is TRBJ2-5; TRBD1 aligns across 12 bases. V lost 4 bases and J lost 3; bases outside the gene matches: 6. The CDR3 totals 15 residues. The germline gives CDR1 SQVTM, CDR2 ANQGSEA. Written as DNA, the CDR3 is TGCAGCGTTGCCCTCGGGACAGGGGGCAAAGAGACCCAGTACTTC. It encodes CSVALGTGGKETQYF.

CDR3 bases: TGTGCCAGTGGTCCGGCTAGCTCCTACGAGCAGTACTTC. This gives the protein CASGPASSYEQYF. The chain is built from TRBV19 and TRBJ2-7; no reliable D call. Germline V lookup: CDR1 LNHDA, CDR2 SQIVND (reference sequence). This CDR3 contains 13 residues. With 8 bases removed from V and 0 bases from J, the gap between germline ends came to 11 bases.

The genes are TRBV18 and TRBJ1-6; the match to TRBD1 covers 7 bases. J gave up 7 bases and V 5 bases, and 5 bases lay outside the gene matches. Germline V gene lookup returns CDR1 KGHSH and CDR2 LQKENI. This CDR3 has 14 residues. The CDR3 spells CASSSTGLNSPLHF. DNA for the CDR3: TGTGCCAGCTCATCGACAGGGTTGAATTCACCCCTCCACTTT.

V is TRBV9 and J is TRBJ1-6, with D hard to call. Germline V gives CDR1 SGDLS, CDR2 YYNGEE. V shed 5 bases and J shed 6 bases, with 12 bases lying between them. This CDR3 has 14 amino acids. For the CDR3, the DNA is TGTGCCAGCAGGGCGGGGTTGAGTAATTCACCCCTCCACTTT. Translation: CASRAGLSNSPLHF.

The chain links TRBV27 to TRBJ2-7; 7 nucleotides align to TRBD2. CDR1 is MNHEY and CDR2 is SMNVEV in the germline V gene (reference sequence). The CDR3 is made up of 16 amino acids. Trimming cost V 7 bases and J 6 bases; bases outside gene matches: 18. CDR3 nucleotides: TGTGCCAGCAACCCCCTGGGGGAGGGAATTGTCTCCGAGCAGTACTTC. It translates to CASNPLGEGIVSEQYF.

The CDR3 sequence is CASSRDRNTGELFF. As DNA, the CDR3 is TGTGCCAGCTCACGAGACAGGAACACCGGGGAGCTGTTTTTT. The chain is built from TRBV18 and TRBJ2-2; D may be TRBD1 (5 bases). There are 14 residues in the CDR3. The V gene's germline CDR1 is KGHSH and CDR2 LQKENI. V was cut by 4 bases and J by 1 base, with 7 bases left in between.

This clone was observed a single time. V usage is TRBV4-3 and J usage is TRBJ2-1; TRBD2 agrees at 7 bases. The CDR3 runs 18 residues. Per the germline V gene, CDR1 is LGHNA and CDR2 is YSLEER. The V segment lost 0 bases and the J segment 1 base; nucleotides outside the gene matches: 9. CDR3 amino acids: CASSQEASGILSYNEQFF. DNA of the CDR3: TGCGCCAGCAGCCAAGAAGCTAGCGGAATCCTATCCTACAATGAGCAGTTCTTC.

V gene TRBV2 combines with J gene TRBJ1-4, with TRBD1 matching 7 bases. Trimming took 7 bases from V and 7 from J; bases not matched to a gene: 9. Germline V gene data show CDR1 as SNHLY and CDR2 as FYNNEI. CDR3 length: 14 residues. The CDR3, as DNA: TGTGCCAGCACTAAGACAGGGTTTGGTGAAAAACTGTTTTTT. Its translation is CASTKTGFGEKLFF.

This rearrangement joins TRBV5-6 to TRBJ2-7, with TRBD1 matching over 7 bases. Germline trimming cut 0 bases from V and 2 bases from J; bases unmatched to any gene: 2. Germline V gene data show CDR1 as SGHDT and CDR2 as YYEEEE. There are 14 residues in the CDR3. The CDR3 sequence: CASSLVGTAYEQYF. Here the CDR3 DNA reads TGTGCCAGCAGCTTGGTGGGGACAGCCTACGAGCAGTACTTC.

The rearrangement joins TRBV11-2 to TRBJ2-7; 8 bases fit TRBD2. CDR1 and CDR2 from the germline V gene are SGHAT and FQNNGV. This CDR3 region has 16 residues. With V trimmed by 2 bases and J by 0 bases, 6 bases remained unmatched. The CDR3 DNA reads as TGTGCCAGCAGCTTAAGACTAGCGAACGCCTCCTACGAGCAGTACTTC. Its translation: CASSLRLANASYEQYF.

The chain couples TRBV7-9 to TRBJ1-6, with D perhaps matching TRBD1 (6 bases). Trimming stripped 3 bases from V and 5 bases from J, with 11 bases between. This CDR3 has 15 residues. The germline V gene encodes CDR1 SEHNR and CDR2 FQNEAQ (reference sequence). This CDR3 is CASSLGGADNSPLHF. The CDR3 DNA is TGTGCCAGCAGCTTGGGGGGGGCGGATAATTCACCCCTCCACTTT.

This chain uses TRBV7-8 with TRBJ2-7, with D possibly TRBD2 on 6 matching bases. Trimming cost V 4 bases and J 3 bases, with 16 bases left between them. The CDR3 runs to 15 residues. Germline V lookup: CDR1 SGHVS, CDR2 FQNEAQ. CDR3 sequence: CASSSLTRGIYEQYF. CDR3 DNA sequence: TGTGCCAGCAGCTCCCTAACCCGGGGGATCTACGAGCAGTACTTC.

The chain links TRBV10-3 to TRBJ2-3; D perhaps matches TRBD1 (6 bases). This CDR3 comprises 15 residues. The germline CDR1 and CDR2 sequences are ENHRY and SYGVKD. With 6 bases removed from V and 1 base from J, the gap between germline ends came to 14 bases. The DNA for the CDR3 is TGTGCCATCAGCCAAGGACAGAGCCGCACAGATACGCAGTATTTT. Residues: CAISQGQSRTDTQYF.

The chain joins TRBV5-1 to TRBJ2-6; TRBD1 matches at 7 bases. Germline CDR1 and CDR2: SGHRS and YFSETQ. Germline trimming cut 0 bases from V and 0 bases from J; bases unmatched to any gene: 6. The CDR3 consists of 18 residues. The chain's CDR3 is CASSLAGQAPSGANVLTF. The CDR3 bases are TGCGCCAGCAGCTTGGCCGGACAGGCGCCCTCTGGGGCCAACGTCCTGACTTTC.

J is TRBJ1-5 and V is TRBV18, with D possibly matching TRBD1 (6 bases). The germline CDR1 and CDR2 sequences are KGHSH and LQKENI. The V end lost 6 bases, the J end lost 7 bases, and 19 bases lay between the germline ends. The CDR3 is 15 amino acids. The CDR3 spells CASSPGGRGGQPQHF. Here the CDR3 DNA reads TGTGCCAGCTCTCCCGGGGGCAGGGGAGGGCAGCCCCAGCATTTT.

The chain links TRBV3-1 (or the pseudogene TRBV3-2) to TRBJ1-5; D gene unclear. Germline loops: CDR1 LGHDT, CDR2 YNNKEL (reference sequence). V was trimmed by 8 bases and J by 4 bases, leaving 9 bases between them. The length of the CDR3 is 12 residues. This CDR3 is CASSFSNQPQHF. In DNA, the CDR3 is TGTGCCAGCTCCTTTAGTAATCAGCCCCAGCATTTT.

This clone appeared a single time. Here the CDR3 reads CASSLSDRFSYEQYF. The CDR3 bases are TGTGCCAGCAGCCTCAGCGACAGATTCTCCTACGAGCAGTACTTC. The J gene is TRBJ2-7, the V gene TRBV7-9; D is possibly TRBD1 (5 bases). Germline loops: CDR1 SEHNR, CDR2 FQNEAQ (reference sequence). The CDR3 sequence is 15 residues long. The V end was cut by 5 bases, the J end by 0 bases, with 14 bases between. The whole variable domain, remainder taken from reference TRBV7-9 and TRBJ2-7, is DTGVSQNPRHKITKRGQNVTFRCDPISEHNRLYWYRQTLGQGPEFLTYFQNEAQLEKSRLLSDRFSAERPKGSFSTLEIQRTEQGDSAMYLCASSLSDRFSYEQYFGPGTRLTVT.

The chain uses TRBV5-4 and TRBJ2-7, with a tentative D call TRBD2 (5 bases). CDR1 and CDR2 (germline): SGHNT, YYREEE (reference sequence). V lost 0 bases and J 0 bases, leaving 13 bases between the germline ends. CDR3 size: 16 residues. This CDR3 reads CASSLAGRTDSYEQYF. Written as DNA, the CDR3 is TGTGCCAGCAGCTTGGCGGGAAGGACCGACTCCTACGAGCAGTACTTC.

This clone was observed a single time. The chain employs TRBV7-6 and TRBJ2-1; perhaps TRBD1 as D (6 bases). Germline values: CDR1 SGHVS, CDR2 FNYEAQ. The CDR3 totals 16 residues. The V end lost 5 bases, the J end lost 4 bases, and 18 bases lay between the germline ends. CDR3 loop: CASSDSEQGAYNEQFF. The DNA for the CDR3 is TGTGCCAGCAGCGACAGCGAACAGGGCGCTTACAATGAGCAGTTCTTC. Supplemented by reference TRBV7-6 and TRBJ2-1, the full variable domain reads GAGVSQSPRYKVTKRGQDVALRCDPISGHVSLYWYRQALGQGPEFLTYFNYEAQQDKSGLPNDRFSAERPEGSISTLTIQRTEQRDSAMYRCASSDSEQGAYNEQFFGPGTRLTVL.

CDR3 sequence: CASSAGDGYTF. The DNA for the CDR3 is TGTGCCAGCAGTGCAGGGGATGGCTACACCTTC. The chain links TRBV2 to TRBJ1-2; tentatively, D is TRBD1 (6 bases). The germline gives CDR1 SNHLY, CDR2 FYNNEI. This CDR3 is built from 11 residues. Between the trimmed V and J ends, which lost 4 bases and 6 bases, there was a span of 6 bases.

This chain links TRBV4-2 with TRBJ1-5; 9 bases align to TRBD1. Germline CDR1 and CDR2: LGHNA and YNFKEQ. V shed 5 bases and J 7 bases; nucleotides not matched to a gene: 9. This CDR3 spans 15 amino acids. CDR3 sequence (DNA): TGTGCCAGCAGCAGGGACAGGGATTTAGGACAGCCCCAGCATTTT. Translation gives CASSRDRDLGQPQHF.

The chain recombines TRBV3-1 (or the pseudogene TRBV3-2) with TRBJ2-1; 8 nucleotides line up with TRBD2. Unmatched junction bases numbered 13, after V lost 0 bases and J lost 9 bases. The CDR3 is made up of 17 amino acids. Germline CDR1 reads LGHDT; CDR2 reads YNNKEL (reference sequence). DNA of the CDR3: TGTGCCAGCAGCCAAGATATCGACGGCGGGAGGTTCGGTGAGCAGTTCTTC. Translated, it gives CASSQDIDGGRFGEQFF.

This chain joins TRBV2 and TRBJ2-2; 15 nucleotides match TRBD2. The germline V gene has CDR1 SNHLY and CDR2 FYNNEI. The junction had 12 bases not matched to a gene; V was cut back by 6 bases and J by 7 bases. The CDR3 loop spans 18 amino acids. As DNA, the CDR3 is TGTGCCAGCAGGGGACCGGGGACTAGCGGGAGGCCGGTCGGGGAGCTGTTTTTT. Translation: CASRGPGTSGRPVGELFF.

This chain connects TRBV30 to TRBJ1-3, with D maybe TRBD1 (5 bases). Per germline, CDR1 GTSNPN and CDR2 SVGIG (reference sequence). The length of the CDR3 is 14 residues. Trimming stripped 0 bases from V and 0 bases from J, with 6 bases between. The CDR3 sequence: CAWSVQASGNTIYF. In DNA form, the CDR3 reads TGTGCCTGGAGTGTACAGGCCTCTGGAAACACCATATATTTT.

J is TRBJ1-5 and V is TRBV2; no clear D gene. CDR1 is SNHLY, CDR2 FYNNEI, per germline. V was trimmed by 8 bases and J by 0 bases, leaving 11 bases between them. The CDR3 has 14 residues. CDR3 sequence reads: CASVALNSNQPQHF. The CDR3 nucleotides are TGTGCCAGCGTCGCGTTAAATAGCAATCAGCCCCAGCATTTT.

V is TRBV19 and J is TRBJ2-1, with no clear D. The CDR3 loop spans 15 amino acids. Germline values: CDR1 LNHDA, CDR2 SQIVND (reference sequence). V lost 5 bases, J lost 4 bases, and 15 bases lay in between. CDR3 nucleotides: TGTGCCAGTAGTGTCGACTGGAAGGTATACAATGAGCAGTTCTTC. Residues: CASSVDWKVYNEQFF.